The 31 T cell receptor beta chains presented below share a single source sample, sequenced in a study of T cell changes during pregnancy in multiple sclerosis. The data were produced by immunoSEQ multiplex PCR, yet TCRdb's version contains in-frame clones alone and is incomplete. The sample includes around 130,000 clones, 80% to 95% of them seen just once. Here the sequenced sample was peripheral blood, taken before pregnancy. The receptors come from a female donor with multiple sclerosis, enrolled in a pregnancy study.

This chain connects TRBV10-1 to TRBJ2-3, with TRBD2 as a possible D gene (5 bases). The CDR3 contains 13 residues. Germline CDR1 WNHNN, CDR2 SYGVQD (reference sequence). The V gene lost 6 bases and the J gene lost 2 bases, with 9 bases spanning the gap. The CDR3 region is CASRSGLTDTQYF. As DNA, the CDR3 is TGCGCCAGCAGGTCCGGACTCACAGATACGCAGTATTTT.

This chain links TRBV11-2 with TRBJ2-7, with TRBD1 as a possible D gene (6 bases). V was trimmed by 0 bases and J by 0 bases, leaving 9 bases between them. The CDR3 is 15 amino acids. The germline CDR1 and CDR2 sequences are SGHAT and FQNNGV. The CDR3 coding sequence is TGTGCCAGCAGCTTAGATGGACAGTTCTCCTACGAGCAGTACTTC. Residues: CASSLDGQFSYEQYF.

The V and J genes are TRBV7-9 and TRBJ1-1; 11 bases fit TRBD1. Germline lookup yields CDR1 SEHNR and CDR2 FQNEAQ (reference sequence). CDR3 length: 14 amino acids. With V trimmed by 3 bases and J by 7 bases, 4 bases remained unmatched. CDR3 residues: CASSFWDRGFEAFF. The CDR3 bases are TGTGCCAGCAGCTTCTGGGACAGGGGGTTTGAAGCTTTCTTT.

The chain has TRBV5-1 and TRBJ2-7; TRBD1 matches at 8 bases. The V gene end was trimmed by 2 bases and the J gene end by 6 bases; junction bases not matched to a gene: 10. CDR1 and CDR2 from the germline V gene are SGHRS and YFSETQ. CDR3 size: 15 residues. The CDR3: CASSFGQGVVIEQYF. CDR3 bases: TGCGCCAGCAGCTTCGGACAGGGAGTTGTGATCGAGCAGTACTTC.

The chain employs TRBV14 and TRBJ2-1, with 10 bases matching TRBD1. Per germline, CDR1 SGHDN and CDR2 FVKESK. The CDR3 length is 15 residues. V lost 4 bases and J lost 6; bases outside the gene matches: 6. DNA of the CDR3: TGTGCCAGCAGCCTTCGGACAGGGGGGATCAATGAGCAGTTCTTC. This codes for CASSLRTGGINEQFF.

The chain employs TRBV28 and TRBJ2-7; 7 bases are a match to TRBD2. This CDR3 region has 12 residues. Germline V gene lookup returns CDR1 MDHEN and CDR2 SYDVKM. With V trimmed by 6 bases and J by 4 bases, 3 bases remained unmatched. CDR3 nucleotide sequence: TGTGCCAGCAGAGGGCGGGGGTACGAGCAGTACTTC. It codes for CASRGRGYEQYF.

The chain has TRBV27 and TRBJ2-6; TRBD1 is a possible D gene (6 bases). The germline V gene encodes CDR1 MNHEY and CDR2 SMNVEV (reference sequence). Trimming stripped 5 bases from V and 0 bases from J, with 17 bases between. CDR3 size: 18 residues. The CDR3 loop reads CASSVNRALSSGANVLTF. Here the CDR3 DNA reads TGTGCCAGCAGTGTTAACAGGGCGCTAAGCTCTGGGGCCAACGTCCTGACTTTC. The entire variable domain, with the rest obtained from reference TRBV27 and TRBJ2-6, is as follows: EAQVTQNPRYLITVTGKKLTVTCSQNMNHEYMSWYRQDPGLGLRQIYYSMNVEVTDKGDVPEGYKVSRKEKRNFPLILESPSPNQTSLYFCASSVNRALSSGANVLTFGAGSRLTVL.

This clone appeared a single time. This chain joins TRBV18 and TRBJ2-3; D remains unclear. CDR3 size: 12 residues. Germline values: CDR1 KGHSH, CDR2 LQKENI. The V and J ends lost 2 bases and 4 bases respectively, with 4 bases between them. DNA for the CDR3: TGTGCCAGCTCACCAGGAGCAGATACGCAGTATTTT. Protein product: CASSPGADTQYF.

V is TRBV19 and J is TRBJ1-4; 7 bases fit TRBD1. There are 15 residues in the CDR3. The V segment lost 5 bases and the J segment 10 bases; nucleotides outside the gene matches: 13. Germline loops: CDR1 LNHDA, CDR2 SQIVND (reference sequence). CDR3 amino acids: CASSSGGQGGGKLFF. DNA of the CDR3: TGTGCCAGTAGTTCCGGAGGCCAGGGGGGAGGAAAACTGTTTTTT.

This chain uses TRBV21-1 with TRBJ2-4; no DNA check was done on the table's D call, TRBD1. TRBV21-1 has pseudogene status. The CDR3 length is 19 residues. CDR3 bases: TGTGCCAGCAGCAAAGCGCTCCGAGGGGACAGGCCCCCCAAAAACATTCAGTACTTC. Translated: CASSKALRGDRPPKNIQYF.

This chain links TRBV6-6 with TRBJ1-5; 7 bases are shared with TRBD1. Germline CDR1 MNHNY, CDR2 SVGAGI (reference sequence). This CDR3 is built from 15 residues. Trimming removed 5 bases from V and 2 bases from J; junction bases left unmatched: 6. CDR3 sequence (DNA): TGTGCCAGCAGTCCGGAGGGGGCCGGCAATCAGCCCCAGCATTTT. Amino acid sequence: CASSPEGAGNQPQHF.

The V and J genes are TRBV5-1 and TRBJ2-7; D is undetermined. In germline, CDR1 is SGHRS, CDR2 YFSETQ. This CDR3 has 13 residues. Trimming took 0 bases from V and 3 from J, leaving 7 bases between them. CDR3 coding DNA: TGCGCCAGCAGCTTGGCCACAGACTACGAGCAGTACTTC. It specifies CASSLATDYEQYF.

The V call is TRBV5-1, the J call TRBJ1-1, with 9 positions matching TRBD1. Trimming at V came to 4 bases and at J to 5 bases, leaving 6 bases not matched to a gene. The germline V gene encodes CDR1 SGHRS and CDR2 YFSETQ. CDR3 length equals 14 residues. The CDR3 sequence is CASSENRGPTEAFF. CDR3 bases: TGCGCCAGCAGCGAAAACAGGGGGCCGACTGAAGCTTTCTTT. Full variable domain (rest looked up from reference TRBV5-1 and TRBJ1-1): KAGVTQTPRYLIKTRGQQVTLSCSPISGHRSVSWYQQTPGQGLQFLFEYFSETQRNKGNFPGRFSGRQFSNSRSEMNVSTLELGDSALYLCASSENRGPTEAFFGQGTRLTVV.

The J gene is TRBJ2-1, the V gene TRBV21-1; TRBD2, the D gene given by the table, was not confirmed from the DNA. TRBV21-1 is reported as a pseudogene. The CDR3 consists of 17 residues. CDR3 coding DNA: TGTGCCAGCAGCAAAGCCCCAGCGGGCAGGGTTAGCAATGAGCAGTTCTTC. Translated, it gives CASSKAPAGRVSNEQFF.

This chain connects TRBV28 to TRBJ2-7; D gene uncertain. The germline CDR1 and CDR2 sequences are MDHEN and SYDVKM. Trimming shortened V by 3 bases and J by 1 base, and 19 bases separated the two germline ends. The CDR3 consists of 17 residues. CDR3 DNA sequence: TGTGCCAGCAGTTTTATCATATCGGCGGTCCCATCCTACGAGCAGTACTTC. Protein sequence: CASSFIISAVPSYEQYF.

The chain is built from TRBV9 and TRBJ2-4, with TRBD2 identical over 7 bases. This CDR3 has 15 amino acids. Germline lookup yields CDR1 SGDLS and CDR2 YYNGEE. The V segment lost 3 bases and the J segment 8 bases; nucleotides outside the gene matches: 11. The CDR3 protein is CASSEKAGPNDIQYF. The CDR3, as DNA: TGTGCCAGCAGCGAGAAAGCGGGGCCAAATGACATTCAGTACTTC.

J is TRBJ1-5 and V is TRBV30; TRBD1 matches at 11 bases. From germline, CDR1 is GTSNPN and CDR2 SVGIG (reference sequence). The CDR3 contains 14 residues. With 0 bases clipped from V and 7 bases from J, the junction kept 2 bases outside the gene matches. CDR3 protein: CAWSVRDRGQPQHF. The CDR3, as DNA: TGTGCCTGGAGTGTACGGGACAGGGGGCAGCCCCAGCATTTT. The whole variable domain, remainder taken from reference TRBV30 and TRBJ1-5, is SQTIHQWPATLVQPVGSPLSLECTVEGTSNPNLYWYRQAAGRGLQLLFYSVGIGQISSEVPQNLSASRPQDRQFILSSKKLLLSDSGFYLCAWSVRDRGQPQHFGDGTRLSIL.

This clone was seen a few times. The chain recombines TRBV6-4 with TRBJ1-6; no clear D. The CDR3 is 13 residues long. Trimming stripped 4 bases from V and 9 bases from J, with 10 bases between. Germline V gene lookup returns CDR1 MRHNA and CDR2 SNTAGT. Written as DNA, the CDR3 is TGTGCCAGCAGTGGCCAGCCGGGTTCACCCCTCCACTTT. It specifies CASSGQPGSPLHF.

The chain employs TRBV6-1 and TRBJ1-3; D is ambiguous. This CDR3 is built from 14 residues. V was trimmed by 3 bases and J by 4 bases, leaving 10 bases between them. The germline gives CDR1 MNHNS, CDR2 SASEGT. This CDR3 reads CASSDGPGGNTIYF. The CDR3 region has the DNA TGTGCCAGCAGTGACGGGCCGGGAGGAAACACCATATATTTT.

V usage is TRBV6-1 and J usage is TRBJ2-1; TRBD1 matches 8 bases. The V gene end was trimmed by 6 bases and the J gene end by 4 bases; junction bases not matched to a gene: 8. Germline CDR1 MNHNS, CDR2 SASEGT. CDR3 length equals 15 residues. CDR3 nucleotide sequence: TGTGCCAGCAGGAATTTCGGGACAGGTTACAATGAGCAGTTCTTC. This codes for CASRNFGTGYNEQFF.

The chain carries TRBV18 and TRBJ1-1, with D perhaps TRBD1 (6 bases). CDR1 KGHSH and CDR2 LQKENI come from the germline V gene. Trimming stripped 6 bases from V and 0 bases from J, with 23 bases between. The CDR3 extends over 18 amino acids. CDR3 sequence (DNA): TGTGCCAGCTCCCCCACAGGGACGGGGATCGGGATGAACACTGAAGCTTTCTTT. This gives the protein CASSPTGTGIGMNTEAFF.

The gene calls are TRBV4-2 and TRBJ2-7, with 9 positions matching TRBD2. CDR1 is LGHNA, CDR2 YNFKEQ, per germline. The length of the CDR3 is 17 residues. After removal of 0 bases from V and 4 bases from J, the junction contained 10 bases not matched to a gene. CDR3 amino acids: CASSQDGRSGGLYEQYF. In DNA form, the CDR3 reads TGTGCCAGCAGCCAAGATGGGAGGAGCGGGGGGCTTTACGAGCAGTACTTC.

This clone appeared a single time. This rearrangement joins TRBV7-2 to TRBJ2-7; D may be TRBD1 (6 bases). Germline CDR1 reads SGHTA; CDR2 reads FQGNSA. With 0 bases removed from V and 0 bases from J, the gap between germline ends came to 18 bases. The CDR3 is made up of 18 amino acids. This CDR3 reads CASSLASDYLTGSYEQYF. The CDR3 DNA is TGTGCCAGCAGCTTAGCGTCGGATTATCTGACAGGCTCCTACGAGCAGTACTTC. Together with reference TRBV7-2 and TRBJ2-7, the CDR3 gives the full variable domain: GAGVSQSPSNKVTEKGKDVELRCDPISGHTALYWYRQSLGQGLEFLIYFQGNSAPDKSGLPSDRFSAERTGGSVSTLTIQRTQQEDSAVYLCASSLASDYLTGSYEQYFGPGTRLTVT.

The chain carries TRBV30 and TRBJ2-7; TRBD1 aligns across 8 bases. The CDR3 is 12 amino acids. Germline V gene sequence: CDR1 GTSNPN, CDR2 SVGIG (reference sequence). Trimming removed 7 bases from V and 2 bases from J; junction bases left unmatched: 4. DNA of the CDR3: TGTGCCTCCGGGACAGGTGCCTACGAGCAGTACTTC. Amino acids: CASGTGAYEQYF.

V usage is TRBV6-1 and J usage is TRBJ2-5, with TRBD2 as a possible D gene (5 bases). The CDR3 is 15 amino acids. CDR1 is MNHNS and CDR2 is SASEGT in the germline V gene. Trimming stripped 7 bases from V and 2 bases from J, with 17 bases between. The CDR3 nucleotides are TGTGCCAGCAAAACCTCACTAGGACTTCAAGAGACCCAGTACTTC. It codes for CASKTSLGLQETQYF.

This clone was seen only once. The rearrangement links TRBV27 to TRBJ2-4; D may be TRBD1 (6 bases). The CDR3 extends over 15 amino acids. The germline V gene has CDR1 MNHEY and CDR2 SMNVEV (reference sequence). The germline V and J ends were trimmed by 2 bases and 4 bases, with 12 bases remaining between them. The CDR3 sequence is CASSLRGQLKNIQYF. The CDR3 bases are TGTGCCAGCAGTTTACGCGGACAGCTTAAAAACATTCAGTACTTC.

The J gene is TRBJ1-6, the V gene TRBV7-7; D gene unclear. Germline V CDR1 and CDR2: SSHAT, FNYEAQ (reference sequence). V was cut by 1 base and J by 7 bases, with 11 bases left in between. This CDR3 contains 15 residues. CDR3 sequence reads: CASSLESVPNSPLHF. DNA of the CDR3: TGTGCCAGCAGCTTAGAGTCAGTCCCGAATTCACCCCTCCACTTT.

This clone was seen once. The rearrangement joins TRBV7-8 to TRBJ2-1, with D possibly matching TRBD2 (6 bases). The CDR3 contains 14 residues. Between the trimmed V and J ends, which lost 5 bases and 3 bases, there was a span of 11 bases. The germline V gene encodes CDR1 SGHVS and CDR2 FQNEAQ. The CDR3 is CASSPSGSYNEQFF. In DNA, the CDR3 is TGTGCCAGCAGCCCATCCGGGAGCTACAATGAGCAGTTCTTC.

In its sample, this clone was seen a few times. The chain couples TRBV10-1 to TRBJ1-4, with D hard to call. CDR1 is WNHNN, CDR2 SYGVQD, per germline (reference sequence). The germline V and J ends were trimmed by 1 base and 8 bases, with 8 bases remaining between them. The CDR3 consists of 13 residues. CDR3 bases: TGCGCCAGCAGTGAGTTCGACGGGGAAAAACTGTTTTTT. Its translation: CASSEFDGEKLFF.

CDR3 region: CASSLGLGLDEQFF. In DNA form, the CDR3 reads TGTGCCAGCAGCTTAGGGTTGGGACTCGATGAGCAGTTCTTC. This sequence joins TRBV7-9 and TRBJ2-1; D perhaps matches TRBD2 (6 bases). The length of the CDR3 is 14 residues. Germline loops: CDR1 SEHNR, CDR2 FQNEAQ (reference sequence). V was trimmed by 1 base and J by 8 bases, leaving 12 bases between them.

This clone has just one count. CDR3 region: CASSLAGVAGNYEQYF. CDR3 nucleotide sequence: TGTGCCAGCAGCTTAGCTGGGGTAGCGGGTAACTACGAGCAGTACTTC. V and J are TRBV7-2 and TRBJ2-7; 7 positions agree with TRBD2. J was trimmed by 3 bases and V by 0 bases; bases with no gene match: 8. The CDR3 totals 16 residues. Germline CDR1 is SGHTA and CDR2 is FQGNSA.